The 21 T cell receptor beta chains given below trace back to one sample, sequenced in a study of blood T cell repertoires in COVID-19 (dated by TCRdb to the early 2020s). The method was the immunoSEQ multiplex PCR assay. The table comes from immuneACCESS by way of TCRdb, which keeps in-frame sequences with V and J called. Part of the clones is missing from these tables; in studies checked, under half for an unresolved V gene and the rest for unknown reasons. The sample table holds about 170,000 clones, of which around 82% were seen once. The ten largest make up approximately 11% of the sample. Sequencing input: peripheral blood. These receptors originate from a man between 65 and 85 years old with active or convalescent COVID-19.

This chain uses TRBV24-1 with TRBJ2-1; possible D gene TRBD2, 5 bases. V was clipped by 3 bases and J by 5 bases, with 16 bases between them. Per germline, CDR1 KGHDR and CDR2 SFDVKD. The CDR3 is 16 amino acids. The CDR3 region has the DNA TGTGCCACCAGTGATCCCTCAGGCGGACTGCACAATGAGCAGTTCTTC. Amino acids: CATSDPSGGLHNEQFF.

V and J are TRBV5-1 and TRBJ2-2; 7 positions agree with TRBD2. The germline gives CDR1 SGHRS, CDR2 YFSETQ. The CDR3 spans 16 residues. Trimming at V came to 1 base and at J to 5 bases, leaving 8 bases not matched to a gene. The CDR3 bases are TGCGCCAGCAGCTTGATCGCTAGCGGAGTTACCGGGGAGCTGTTTTTT. This gives the protein CASSLIASGVTGELFF.

This chain uses TRBV4-3 with TRBJ1-2, with 7 bases fitting TRBD1. The trim removed 0 bases at V and 4 bases at J, leaving 14 bases unmatched. Germline V lookup: CDR1 LGHNA, CDR2 YSLEER. This CDR3 region has 18 residues. The CDR3 is CASSQDPPIRQGSYGYTF. The CDR3 nucleotides read TGCGCCAGCAGCCAAGACCCCCCCATCCGACAGGGTAGCTATGGCTACACCTTC.

V is TRBV6-6 and J is TRBJ1-1; no clear D gene. The CDR3 contains 15 residues. V was clipped by 2 bases and J by 1 base, with 11 bases between them. The V gene's germline CDR1 is MNHNY and CDR2 SVGAGI (reference sequence). The CDR3 bases are TGTGCCAGCAGTTACCCCCAGGCAGGGAACACTGAAGCTTTCTTT. Translated, it gives CASSYPQAGNTEAFF.

The chain carries TRBV6-5 and TRBJ2-5; TRBD2 matches at 7 bases. The CDR3 has 15 residues. Germline V gives CDR1 MNHEY, CDR2 SVGAGI. V was pared by 6 bases and J by 3 bases, with 10 bases of the junction left unmatched. DNA for the CDR3: TGTGCCAGCAGAGCTCCGGGACTACAAAAAGAGACCCAGTACTTC. It specifies CASRAPGLQKETQYF.

The chain recombines TRBV11-2 with TRBJ2-1, with D possibly matching TRBD2 (6 bases). This CDR3 has 15 amino acids. Germline CDR1 reads SGHAT; CDR2 reads FQNNGV. V was cut by 5 bases and J by 7 bases, with 18 bases left in between. CDR3 amino acids: CASSLLGGKANEQFF. CDR3 DNA: TGTGCCAGCAGCCTCCTGGGGGGTAAGGCGAATGAGCAGTTCTTC.

This clone appeared once. The gene calls are TRBV3-1 (or the pseudogene TRBV3-2) and TRBJ2-7; D is unresolved. The germline V gene encodes CDR1 LGHDT and CDR2 YNNKEL (reference sequence). The CDR3 loop spans 14 amino acids. Trimming shortened V by 1 base and J by 7 bases, and 14 bases separated the two germline ends. Written as DNA, the CDR3 is TGTGCCAGCAGCCAAGGTGGCGGAACTTTGGAGCAGTACTTC. Its protein product is CASSQGGGTLEQYF.

This chain links TRBV30 with TRBJ2-7; maybe TRBD2 (6 bases). V was pared by 3 bases and J by 2 bases, with 14 bases between. CDR1 GTSNPN and CDR2 SVGIG come from the germline V gene (reference sequence). This CDR3 region has 14 residues. CDR3: CAWRVSGLPYEQYF. As DNA, the CDR3 is TGTGCCTGGAGAGTTAGCGGCTTGCCCTACGAGCAGTACTTC. The entire variable domain, with the rest obtained from reference TRBV30 and TRBJ2-7, is as follows: SQTIHQWPATLVQPVGSPLSLECTVEGTSNPNLYWYRQAAGRGLQLLFYSVGIGQISSEVPQNLSASRPQDRQFILSSKKLLLSDSGFYLCAWRVSGLPYEQYFGPGTRLTVT.

The chain recombines TRBV28 with TRBJ1-4; D is unresolved. The CDR3 is made up of 17 amino acids. The germline gives CDR1 MDHEN, CDR2 SYDVKM. The V end lost 6 bases, the J end lost 0 bases, and 17 bases lay between the germline ends. CDR3 loop: CASSGSGFGTTNEKLFF. CDR3 in DNA: TGTGCCAGCAGCGGATCGGGTTTCGGGACAACTAATGAAAAACTGTTTTTT.

This chain links TRBV11-2 with TRBJ2-1; the D gene is possibly TRBD2 (5 bases). The CDR3 runs 12 residues. V lost 3 bases, J lost 7 bases, and 7 bases lay in between. Germline loops: CDR1 SGHAT, CDR2 FQNNGV. The CDR3 nucleotides are TGTGCCAGCAGCTTCCGGGGAAATGAGCAGTTCTTC. Translation: CASSFRGNEQFF.

This clone was recorded many times. V usage is TRBV16 and J usage is TRBJ1-4; unclear D gene. The V end was cut by 3 bases, the J end by 8 bases, with 10 bases between. This CDR3 spans 13 amino acids. Germline V gene lookup returns CDR1 KGHSY and CDR2 FQNENV. The DNA of the CDR3 is TGTGCCAGCAGCCAGACACTTAGGGAAAAACTGTTTTTT. Translation gives CASSQTLREKLFF.

Concerning this clone itself: Other DNA sequences from this sample encode an identical CDR3 as well. The rearrangement links TRBV30 to TRBJ1-1; 8 nucleotides match TRBD1. V dropped 4 bases and J dropped 2; count of bases not matched to a gene: 6. The V gene's germline CDR1 is GTSNPN and CDR2 SVGIG (reference sequence). The CDR3 is 14 amino acids. For the CDR3, the DNA is TGTGCCTGGAACGGGGGACAGGTAAACACTGAAGCTTTCTTT. It encodes CAWNGGQVNTEAFF.

The V call is TRBV2, the J call TRBJ2-4; 8 bases fit TRBD2. In germline, CDR1 is SNHLY, CDR2 FYNNEI. Germline trimming cut 5 bases from V and 0 bases from J; bases unmatched to any gene: 6. The CDR3 is 16 amino acids. CDR3 nucleotides: TGTGCCAGCAGTCGCTTAGCGGGGTTAGCCAAAAACATTCAGTACTTC. Protein product: CASSRLAGLAKNIQYF.

V gene TRBV3-1 (or the pseudogene TRBV3-2) combines with J gene TRBJ1-1; no clear D gene. CDR3 length: 14 residues. V was pared by 0 bases and J by 1 base, with 6 bases between. Germline values: CDR1 LGHDT, CDR2 YNNKEL (reference sequence). For the CDR3, the DNA is TGTGCCAGCAGCCAAGATACCAGGAACACTGAAGCTTTCTTT. This gives the protein CASSQDTRNTEAFF.

The chain recombines TRBV6-5 with TRBJ2-6; weak D call: TRBD1 (6 bases). Germline values: CDR1 MNHEY, CDR2 SVGAGI. The CDR3 covers 15 residues. The V and J ends lost 5 bases and 0 bases respectively, with 8 bases between them. The CDR3 is CASSPQGSGANVLTF. CDR3 nucleotides: TGTGCCAGCAGTCCACAGGGCTCTGGGGCCAACGTCCTGACTTTC.

This chain connects TRBV18 to TRBJ1-5; D not resolved. The V end lost 0 bases, the J end lost 1 base, and 4 bases lay between the germline ends. Germline CDR1 reads KGHSH; CDR2 reads LQKENI. The CDR3 is 14 amino acids. The CDR3 DNA is TGTGCCAGCTCACCACCGAGGAGCAATCAGCCCCAGCATTTT. The encoded protein is CASSPPRSNQPQHF. The whole variable domain, filled in from reference TRBV18 and TRBJ1-5, reads NAGVMQNPRHLVRRRGQEARLRCSPMKGHSHVYWYRQLPEEGLKFMVYLQKENIIDESGMPKERFSAEFPKEGPSILRIQQVVRGDSAAYFCASSPPRSNQPQHFGDGTRLSIL.

The J gene is TRBJ2-1, the V gene TRBV2; D is perhaps TRBD1 (6 bases). CDR3 length: 14 amino acids. Germline CDR1 SNHLY, CDR2 FYNNEI. V lost 7 bases and J lost 15, with 25 bases in between. CDR3 sequence (DNA): TGTGCCAGCACCCTAGTTCGGGACAAGAGGAGTGCGTTCTTC. This translates into CASTLVRDKRSAFF.

This sequence joins TRBV7-6 and TRBJ1-4, with D maybe TRBD1 (5 bases). The CDR3 consists of 16 residues. Germline V gene lookup returns CDR1 SGHVS and CDR2 FNYEAQ. The ends were cut back, 1 base at V and 7 bases at J, with 16 bases in the middle. Here the CDR3 DNA reads TGTGCCAGCAGCTTAGGCGGGCGGGGGTTTGGTGAAAAACTGTTTTTT. Translating gives CASSLGGRGFGEKLFF.

V and J are TRBV27 and TRBJ1-2; D may be TRBD1 (5 bases). Trimming took off 0 bases at V and 7 bases at J, with 12 bases between the two ends. Germline values: CDR1 MNHEY, CDR2 SMNVEV (reference sequence). The length of the CDR3 is 14 residues. As DNA, the CDR3 is TGTGCCAGCAGTTTATCCGGAGGGGTTGGTGGCTACACCTTC. Translating it yields CASSLSGGVGGYTF.

The rearrangement joins TRBV5-1 to TRBJ2-5; TRBD2 aligns across 9 bases. The CDR3 has 14 amino acids. The germline CDR1 and CDR2 sequences are SGHRS and YFSETQ. After removal of 7 bases from V and 1 base from J, the junction contained 5 bases not matched to a gene. For the CDR3, the DNA is TGCGCCAGCCGTAGCGGGGGCCTCCAAGAGACCCAGTACTTC. This gives the protein CASRSGGLQETQYF.

V and J are TRBV27 and TRBJ2-1; 11 nucleotides match TRBD2. V gave up 4 bases and J gave up 4 bases; unmatched junction bases: 3. The germline CDR1 and CDR2 sequences are MNHEY and SMNVEV (reference sequence). CDR3 size: 15 residues. As DNA, the CDR3 is TGTGCCAGCAGTTCCCGGACTAGCGGGTACAATGAGCAGTTCTTC. Translated, it gives CASSSRTSGYNEQFF.